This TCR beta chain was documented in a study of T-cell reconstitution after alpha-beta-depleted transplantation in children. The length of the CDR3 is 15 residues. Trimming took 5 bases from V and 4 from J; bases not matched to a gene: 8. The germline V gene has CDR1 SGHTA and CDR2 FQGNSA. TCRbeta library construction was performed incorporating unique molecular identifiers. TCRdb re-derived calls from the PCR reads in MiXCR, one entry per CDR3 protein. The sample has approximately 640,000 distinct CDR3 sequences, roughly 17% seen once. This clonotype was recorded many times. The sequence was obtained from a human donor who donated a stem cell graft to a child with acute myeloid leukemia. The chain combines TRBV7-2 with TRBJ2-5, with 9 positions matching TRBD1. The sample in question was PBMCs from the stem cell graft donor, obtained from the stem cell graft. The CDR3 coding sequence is TGTGCCAGCAGCGCCCCGGGACAGGGTGGAGAGACCCAGTACTTC. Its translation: CASSAPGQGGETQYF.